The next 8 T cell receptor beta chains were all read from a single sample in a study of cytomegalovirus exposure and HLA in healthy donors. 13 Jbeta primers and 60 Vbeta primers were used for the PCR. Here immunoSEQ multiplex PCR was the method, and the copy in TCRdb shows in-frame clones only, minus some. Of 150,000 to 200,000 clones in the sample, roughly 74% were seen once. Input material: PBMCs. These receptors originate from a woman in her 30s in good health and CMV-seropositive.

This clone has only a few counts. The chain combines TRBV5-6 with TRBJ2-1; D ambiguous. V was shortened by 4 bases and J by 4 bases, with 15 bases between the two germline ends. Germline CDR1 reads SGHDT; CDR2 reads YYEEEE. The length of the CDR3 is 15 residues. The CDR3 DNA reads as TGTGCCAGCAGCCGGCGGAGCCGCCATTACAATGAGCAGTTCTTC. Translated, it gives CASSRRSRHYNEQFF.

The V gene is TRBV6-1, the J gene TRBJ2-1, with 13 positions matching TRBD2. Per the germline V gene, CDR1 is MNHNS and CDR2 is SASEGT. The CDR3 covers 13 residues. The trim removed 8 bases at V and 9 bases at J, leaving 4 bases unmatched. This CDR3 is CASRTSGSIEQFF. CDR3 DNA: TGTGCCAGCCGGACTAGCGGGAGCATTGAGCAGTTCTTC.

A single count supports this clone. This chain uses TRBV13 with TRBJ1-1; perhaps TRBD1 as D (5 bases). The germline gives CDR1 PRHDT, CDR2 FYEKMQ (reference sequence). The CDR3 totals 17 residues. V shed 7 bases and J shed 4 bases, with 25 bases lying between them. The CDR3 nucleotides are TGTGCCAGCAACCAATTCAGTGGGGGGATAAAACCCACTGAAGCTTTCTTT. It encodes CASNQFSGGIKPTEAFF.

This chain uses TRBV7-2 with TRBJ2-7; perhaps TRBD1 as D (6 bases). The CDR3 is made up of 15 amino acids. Trimming removed 1 base from V and 3 bases from J, with 13 bases in between. Germline V gene sequence: CDR1 SGHTA, CDR2 FQGNSA. The DNA of the CDR3 is TGTGCCAGCAGCTTAGACGGGACAATATACTACGAGCAGTACTTC. As protein: CASSLDGTIYYEQYF. The full variable domain, its missing parts supplied by reference TRBV7-2 and TRBJ2-7, is GAGVSQSPSNKVTEKGKDVELRCDPISGHTALYWYRQSLGQGLEFLIYFQGNSAPDKSGLPSDRFSAERTGGSVSTLTIQRTQQEDSAVYLCASSLDGTIYYEQYFGPGTRLTVT.

The chain employs TRBV5-1 and TRBJ2-3; 7 bases match TRBD2. The V gene's germline CDR1 is SGHRS and CDR2 YFSETQ. CDR3 length: 14 residues. V was clipped by 0 bases and J by 7 bases; unmatched bases: 5. The CDR3 nucleotides read TGCGCCAGCAGCTTGGCCACTAGCGAGAATACGCAGTATTTT. As protein: CASSLATSENTQYF.

This chain joins TRBV27 and TRBJ2-5, with TRBD2 identical over 13 bases. The length of the CDR3 is 15 residues. Germline V gene lookup returns CDR1 MNHEY and CDR2 SMNVEV (reference sequence). With 4 bases clipped from V and 11 bases from J, the junction kept 10 bases outside the gene matches. The CDR3 DNA follows: TGTGCCAGCAGTTACTACAGGACTAGCGGGAGTCGTCAGTACTTC. It encodes CASSYYRTSGSRQYF.

This chain connects TRBV5-1 to TRBJ2-7, with 11 bases identical to TRBD1. V was pared by 1 base and J by 4 bases, with 7 bases of the junction left unmatched. CDR1 SGHRS and CDR2 YFSETQ come from the germline V gene. This CDR3 is built from 16 residues. For the CDR3, the DNA is TGCGCCAGCAGCTTGAGGACAGGGGGCGCCAATTACGAGCAGTACTTC. Translating gives CASSLRTGGANYEQYF.

V is TRBV4-1 and J is TRBJ1-3; possible D gene TRBD1, 5 bases. From germline, CDR1 is MGHRA and CDR2 YSYEKL. V was shortened by 2 bases and J by 8 bases, with 13 bases between the two germline ends. This CDR3 contains 14 residues. The CDR3 is CASSQLQGIDTIYF. The CDR3 region has the DNA TGCGCCAGCAGCCAACTTCAGGGCATTGACACCATATATTTT.